Listed here are 31 T cell receptor beta chains from one sample, sequenced in a study of shared clonotypes between healthy human individuals. Clones were sequenced by immunoSEQ multiplex PCR, and TCRdb holds only the in-frame ones, with some missing. The table shows about 2.4 million clones, with around nine tenths occurring only once. The sample consisted of naive CD4+ T cells sorted from blood. As for subset: CD45RA+ positively selected. The receptors shown here come from a man in his late teens or twenties in good health.

As concerns this clone: Additional DNA sequences in this sample encode the identical CDR3. The genes are TRBV5-4 and TRBJ2-5, with 10 bases identical to TRBD2. With V trimmed by 0 bases and J by 4 bases, 0 bases remained unmatched. The length of the CDR3 is 14 residues. The V gene's germline CDR1 is SGHNT and CDR2 YYREEE (reference sequence). This CDR3 is CASSLGLAGETQYF. Written as DNA, the CDR3 is TGTGCCAGCAGCTTGGGACTAGCGGGAGAGACCCAGTACTTC.

The rearrangement joins TRBV4-1 to TRBJ2-5; D not certain. The CDR3 spans 15 residues. Germline V gene lookup returns CDR1 MGHRA and CDR2 YSYEKL. The V gene lost 4 bases and the J gene lost 1 base, with 13 bases spanning the gap. The CDR3 region is CASSRSGRIQETQYF. For the CDR3, the DNA is TGCGCCAGCAGCCGGTCAGGACGGATCCAAGAGACCCAGTACTTC.

The CDR3 nucleotides read TGTGCCAGCAGCGTAGATACAGGGAATACGCAGTATTTT. As protein: CASSVDTGNTQYF. V gene TRBV9 combines with J gene TRBJ2-3; possible D gene TRBD1, 6 bases. The CDR3 consists of 13 residues. Deletions cut 0 bases from V and 7 bases from J, with 9 bases between. CDR1 is SGDLS, CDR2 YYNGEE, per germline.

As for this clone: The identical CDR3 is also encoded by other nucleotide sequences in the sample. V and J are TRBV20-1 and TRBJ2-5; D gene uncertain. Germline V gene sequence: CDR1 DFQATT, CDR2 SNEGSKA (reference sequence). Trimming pared 6 bases from V and 3 bases from J, leaving 5 bases between. The length of the CDR3 is 10 residues. Here the CDR3 DNA reads TGCAGTGCCAAAGAAGAGACCCAGTACTTC. Translated: CSAKEETQYF.

A note on this clone: Other nucleotide sequences from this sample produce the same CDR3. The rearrangement links TRBV6-5 to TRBJ2-3; possible D gene TRBD2, 6 bases. The CDR3 has 11 amino acids. Trimming left V 8 bases short and J 4 bases short, with 7 bases between. Germline V CDR1 and CDR2: MNHEY, SVGAGI. The CDR3 loop reads CASRRADTQYF. The CDR3 region has the DNA TGTGCCAGCCGGAGGGCAGATACGCAGTATTTT.

The chain has TRBV11-1 and TRBJ2-7; 10 bases map to TRBD1. V lost 6 bases, J lost 2 bases, and 13 bases stayed unmatched. The CDR3 covers 17 residues. Germline CDR1 and CDR2: SGHAT and FQDESV (reference sequence). CDR3 coding DNA: TGTGCCAGCAGTCCGGGACAGGGGCCCAAAAATGCCTACGAGCAGTACTTC. Its protein product is CASSPGQGPKNAYEQYF.

This sequence joins TRBV9 and TRBJ1-6; D might be TRBD1 (6 bases). The CDR3 loop spans 16 amino acids. V lost 1 base and J 8 bases, leaving 16 bases between the germline ends. Germline CDR1 SGDLS, CDR2 YYNGEE. CDR3: CASSVRAGEWDSPLHF. The DNA of the CDR3 is TGTGCCAGCAGCGTAAGGGCAGGGGAATGGGATTCACCCCTCCACTTT.

The CDR3 sequence: CASSLVGQGALKAFF. The CDR3 coding sequence is TGTGCCAGCAGTCTAGTGGGACAGGGGGCGTTAAAGGCTTTCTTT. V is TRBV28 and J is TRBJ1-1; 12 nucleotides align to TRBD1. V lost 5 bases and J lost 11; bases outside the gene matches: 12. This CDR3 region has 15 residues. The germline V gene has CDR1 MDHEN and CDR2 SYDVKM.

This chain uses TRBV6-1 with TRBJ2-1; the match to TRBD1 covers 8 bases. V lost 4 bases, J lost 9 bases, and 8 bases stayed unmatched. Germline loops: CDR1 MNHNS, CDR2 SASEGT. The CDR3 is made up of 14 amino acids. In nucleotides, the CDR3 is TGTGCCAGCAGTGTCAACAGGGGGGATGGTGAGCAGTTCTTC. This sequence encodes CASSVNRGDGEQFF.

The chain employs TRBV11-2 and TRBJ2-1; D ambiguous. From germline, CDR1 is SGHAT and CDR2 FQNNGV. This CDR3 is built from 16 residues. Between the trimmed V and J ends, which lost 1 base and 5 bases, there was a span of 15 bases. The CDR3 region has the DNA TGTGCCAGCAGCTTAGGAAGGGTTCCAGGTCACAATGAGCAGTTCTTC. Amino acid sequence: CASSLGRVPGHNEQFF.

The chain couples TRBV5-1 to TRBJ2-2; TRBD2 aligns across 8 bases. After removal of 4 bases from V and 6 bases from J, the junction contained 2 bases not matched to a gene. The CDR3 has 13 residues. Germline V lookup: CDR1 SGHRS, CDR2 YFSETQ. The DNA for the CDR3 is TGCGCCAGCAGCCGGACTAGCCCCGGGGAGCTGTTTTTT. Translating gives CASSRTSPGELFF.

The chain employs TRBV9 and TRBJ1-4; unclear D gene. Germline assignment: CDR1 SGDLS and CDR2 YYNGEE. The CDR3 spans 13 residues. With 7 bases removed from V and 8 bases from J, the gap between germline ends came to 15 bases. CDR3 DNA: TGTGCCAGCCGTCGGGGAGATCGCGAAAAACTGTTTTTT. This gives the protein CASRRGDREKLFF. The complete variable domain, with remaining parts taken from reference TRBV9 and TRBJ1-4, reads DSGVTQTPKHLITATGQRVTLRCSPRSGDLSVYWYQQSLDQGLQFLIQYYNGEERAKGNILERFSAQQFPDLHSELNLSSLELGDSALYFCASRRGDREKLFFGSGTQLSVL.

This chain links TRBV10-2 with TRBJ1-5, with unresolved D. Trimming left V 6 bases short and J 0 bases short, with 6 bases between. The CDR3 covers 13 residues. Germline CDR1 reads WSHSY; CDR2 reads SAAADI. In DNA form, the CDR3 reads TGCGCCAGCAGCTCAGCTAGCAATCAGCCCCAGCATTTT. Translation: CASSSASNQPQHF.

V and J are TRBV4-1 and TRBJ1-2; no reliable D call. This CDR3 has 13 amino acids. The germline gives CDR1 MGHRA, CDR2 YSYEKL. Between the trimmed V and J ends, which lost 4 bases and 4 bases, there was a span of 10 bases. The CDR3 spells CASSLSRAYGYTF. In DNA, the CDR3 is TGCGCCAGCAGCCTCTCCCGGGCCTATGGCTACACCTTC.

This clone was picked up one time. The chain uses TRBV29-1 and TRBJ2-5; maybe TRBD1 (6 bases). CDR1 SQVTM and CDR2 ANQGSEA come from the germline V gene. V shed 7 bases and J shed 4 bases, with 13 bases lying between them. This CDR3 is 12 amino acids long. Written as DNA, the CDR3 is TGCAGCGACAACAGGGTTCGAGAGACCCAGTACTTC. This gives the protein CSDNRVRETQYF.

As concerns this clone: Within the sample, other DNA sequences also encode this same CDR3. V and J are TRBV7-2 and TRBJ2-5; TRBD2 aligns across 9 bases. Germline V gene sequence: CDR1 SGHTA, CDR2 FQGNSA. The CDR3 sequence is 14 residues long. With 5 bases clipped from V and 2 bases from J, the junction kept 3 bases outside the gene matches. The chain's CDR3 is CASSLTSGQETQYF. DNA of the CDR3: TGTGCCAGCAGCCTGACTAGCGGACAAGAGACCCAGTACTTC. The full variable domain, rest sourced from reference TRBV7-2 and TRBJ2-5, is GAGVSQSPSNKVTEKGKDVELRCDPISGHTALYWYRQSLGQGLEFLIYFQGNSAPDKSGLPSDRFSAERTGGSVSTLTIQRTQQEDSAVYLCASSLTSGQETQYFGPGTRLLVL.

V is TRBV5-1 and J is TRBJ2-6, with D possibly being TRBD1 (6 bases). V lost 5 bases and J 0 bases, leaving 18 bases between the germline ends. This CDR3 spans 18 amino acids. The germline V gene encodes CDR1 SGHRS and CDR2 YFSETQ. The CDR3 here is CASRPNSGAYSGANVLTF. In DNA form, the CDR3 reads TGCGCCAGCAGACCTAACTCAGGGGCCTACTCTGGGGCCAACGTCCTGACTTTC.

This clone was recorded once. The chain carries TRBV6-5 and TRBJ1-2; D ambiguous. The V end lost 6 bases, the J end lost 8 bases, and 10 bases lay between the germline ends. The CDR3 has 11 residues. The germline V gene encodes CDR1 MNHEY and CDR2 SVGAGI. This chain's CDR3 is CASRTTVGYTF. The CDR3 DNA follows: TGTGCCAGCAGAACGACCGTGGGCTACACCTTC.

This chain uses TRBV19 with TRBJ2-5; 11 bases line up with TRBD1. Germline values: CDR1 LNHDA, CDR2 SQIVND (reference sequence). The ends lost 5 bases at V and 0 bases at J; junction bases unmatched: 5. The CDR3 is 16 amino acids. CDR3 residues: CASSPRDRGYQETQYF. CDR3 bases: TGTGCCAGTAGTCCCCGGGACAGGGGGTACCAAGAGACCCAGTACTTC. Together with reference TRBV19 and TRBJ2-5, the CDR3 gives the full variable domain: DGGITQSPKYLFRKEGQNVTLSCEQNLNHDAMYWYRQDPGQGLRLIYYSQIVNDFQKGDIAEGYSVSREKKESFPLTVTSAQKNPTAFYLCASSPRDRGYQETQYFGPGTRLLVL.

The chain employs TRBV6-5 and TRBJ2-2, with no clear D. The CDR3 is 12 amino acids. Germline V gene sequence: CDR1 MNHEY, CDR2 SVGAGI. V lost 7 bases, J lost 5 bases, and 8 bases lay in between. CDR3 DNA: TGTGCCAGCACCCTCGGTACCGGGGAGCTGTTTTTT. It specifies CASTLGTGELFF.

This clone was seen just once. The V and J genes are TRBV7-2 and TRBJ1-5, with D uncertain. The V end lost 8 bases, the J end lost 0 bases, and 11 bases lay between the germline ends. The CDR3 contains 14 residues. Germline V CDR1 and CDR2: SGHTA, FQGNSA. The CDR3 sequence is CASGTTNSNQPQHF. The CDR3 nucleotides are TGTGCCAGCGGCACCACTAATAGCAATCAGCCCCAGCATTTT.

The chain joins TRBV27 to TRBJ1-5; weak D call: TRBD1 (5 bases). V lost 4 bases and J 4 bases, leaving 17 bases between the germline ends. The CDR3 has 16 residues. Germline V gene data show CDR1 as MNHEY and CDR2 as SMNVEV (reference sequence). Here the CDR3 reads CASSSPSRSGNQPQHF. In DNA, the CDR3 is TGTGCCAGCAGTTCCCCCAGCAGGTCAGGGAATCAGCCCCAGCATTTT.

The chain has TRBV2 and TRBJ1-1, with no clear D. V lost 6 bases and J 1 base, leaving 9 bases between the germline ends. The CDR3 covers 13 residues. The germline gives CDR1 SNHLY, CDR2 FYNNEI. The CDR3 coding sequence is TGTGCCAGCAGCCAACAGAGGAACACTGAAGCTTTCTTT. Protein: CASSQQRNTEAFF.

The chain couples TRBV6-6 to TRBJ1-4; D is ambiguous. Germline V gives CDR1 MNHNY, CDR2 SVGAGI (reference sequence). This CDR3 is built from 16 residues. V lost 6 bases and J lost 0, with 14 bases in between. The CDR3 loop is CASSPRQSSTNEKLFF. Here the CDR3 DNA reads TGTGCCAGCAGCCCTAGGCAGTCCTCAACTAATGAAAAACTGTTTTTT.

This chain links TRBV6-1 with TRBJ2-5; 8 bases align to TRBD1. The CDR3 length is 13 residues. Trimming removed 11 bases from V and 4 bases from J; junction bases left unmatched: 9. The germline V gene encodes CDR1 MNHNS and CDR2 SASEGT. Written as DNA, the CDR3 is TGTGCCGGTCGACAGGGGAGTATAGAGACCCAGTACTTC. Encoded protein: CAGRQGSIETQYF.

Only one count was recorded for this clone. J is TRBJ2-6 and V is TRBV5-1; D uncertain. The V end lost 3 bases, the J end lost 4 bases, and 14 bases lay between the germline ends. Germline V gives CDR1 SGHRS, CDR2 YFSETQ. The CDR3 sequence is 16 residues long. This chain's CDR3 is CASSSYVRIGANVLTF. CDR3 nucleotide sequence: TGCGCCAGCAGCTCCTACGTTAGAATCGGGGCCAACGTCCTGACTTTC.

This chain connects TRBV6-6 to TRBJ1-1; D is unresolved. This CDR3 has 12 amino acids. Deletions cut 6 bases from V and 1 base from J, with 6 bases between. Germline CDR1 and CDR2: MNHNY and SVGAGI (reference sequence). In DNA form, the CDR3 reads TGTGCCAGCAGCTTAAGGAACACTGAAGCTTTCTTT. Translated: CASSLRNTEAFF.

This rearrangement joins TRBV30 to TRBJ2-7, with D possibly TRBD2 on 6 matching bases. CDR1 is GTSNPN, CDR2 SVGIG, per germline (reference sequence). The CDR3 extends over 17 amino acids. V shed 1 base and J shed 2 bases, with 21 bases lying between them. The CDR3 is CAWSGTSNGRRPYEQYF. In DNA, the CDR3 is TGTGCCTGGAGTGGGACATCGAACGGGAGACGGCCCTACGAGCAGTACTTC. Using reference TRBV30 and TRBJ2-7 for the parts outside the CDR3, the full variable domain is SQTIHQWPATLVQPVGSPLSLECTVEGTSNPNLYWYRQAAGRGLQLLFYSVGIGQISSEVPQNLSASRPQDRQFILSSKKLLLSDSGFYLCAWSGTSNGRRPYEQYFGPGTRLTVT.

The rearrangement uses TRBV27 and TRBJ2-7; D may be TRBD2 (6 bases). Germline V gives CDR1 MNHEY, CDR2 SMNVEV (reference sequence). The CDR3 spans 17 residues. Trimming took 2 bases from V and 2 from J, leaving 19 bases between them. As DNA, the CDR3 is TGTGCCAGCAGTTTAAGCCCCACCGGGACTTTTGCCTACGAGCAGTACTTC. This gives the protein CASSLSPTGTFAYEQYF.

The chain links TRBV4-3 to TRBJ1-2; D possibly corresponds to TRBD1 (5 bases). The CDR3 has 12 amino acids. The V gene lost 2 bases and the J gene lost 7 bases, with 8 bases spanning the gap. CDR1 is LGHNA, CDR2 YSLEER, per germline. CDR3 coding DNA: TGCGCCAGCAGCCAACAGGGAACTGGCTACACCTTC. It specifies CASSQQGTGYTF.

V and J are TRBV5-1 and TRBJ1-2, with 8 bases fitting TRBD1. The CDR3 has 14 amino acids. The V and J ends lost 4 bases and 8 bases, in that order; junction bases with no gene match: 10. The germline V gene encodes CDR1 SGHRS and CDR2 YFSETQ. CDR3 DNA: TGCGCCAGCAGCGAGGGACAAGGGACAGGCGGCTACACCTTC. Translated, it gives CASSEGQGTGGYTF.